This T cell receptor (beta chain) originates from a study of T cell clonality in common variable immunodeficiency. Whole-study findings and limits: Common variable immunodeficiency TCR beta sequences reportedly had fewer deletions and N-nucleotide insertions. CVID patient heterogeneity limited repertoire-clinical complication correlations. CVID subjects had higher TCRbeta clonality than healthy controls, most marked in about a third.

Sequencing input was equivalent genomic DNA from CVID and controls. This table comes from immunoSEQ multiplex PCR, and its TCRdb copy is limited to in-frame clones, with some not included. The sample contains around 29,000 clones, none occurring once; around an eighth lies in the top ten. This clone was recorded many times. Its antigen is unknown. This sequence was found in a person aged 18-69 years in good health. Input material: peripheral blood mononuclear cells.

The sequenced part of the CDR3 DNA is TGTGCCAGTAGTATAGGTGGACAGGGAGAGACC. This codes for CASSIGGQGET. The full CDR3 reads CASSIGGQGETQYF. The chain recombines TRBV19 with TRBJ2-5, with 8 nucleotides matching TRBD1. The read ends 3 residues before the CDR3 terminus; that terminus is restored from the germline J gene. The trim removed 1 base at V and 4 bases at J, leaving 2 bases unmatched. The CDR3 has 14 amino acids. Germline CDR1 LNHDA, CDR2 SQIVND (reference sequence).